This record covers a single T cell receptor (beta chain). This sample was included in a study of blood T cell repertoires in COVID-19. Across the whole study: The United States, Italy and Spain provided the acute and convalescent COVID-19 samples. Sources were T cells, B-cell-depleted T cells, or PBMCs; the material itself was cDNA or gDNA.

Original processing methods: The authors estimated nucleated cell counts from reference gene primer amplification. Produced via immunoSEQ multiplex PCR; TCRdb's table is partial and in-frame only. Clonal size and the V and J genes are those of that table, whereas D and trimming came from the DNA. The table shows under 250,000 clones, with 86% occurring only once. This CDR3 spans 15 amino acids. V was clipped by 4 bases and J by 4 bases, with 14 bases between them. The germline gives CDR1 LGHDT, CDR2 YNNKEL (reference sequence). The chain employs TRBV3-1 (or the pseudogene TRBV3-2) and TRBJ2-1; D may be TRBD2 (6 bases). The source of this sequence is a man in his sixties with acute or convalescent COVID-19. What was sequenced was peripheral blood. CDR3 in DNA: TGTGCCAGCAGCCCCCTCCGCGGGGCGTACAATGAGCAGTTCTTC. It translates to CASSPLRGAYNEQFF.